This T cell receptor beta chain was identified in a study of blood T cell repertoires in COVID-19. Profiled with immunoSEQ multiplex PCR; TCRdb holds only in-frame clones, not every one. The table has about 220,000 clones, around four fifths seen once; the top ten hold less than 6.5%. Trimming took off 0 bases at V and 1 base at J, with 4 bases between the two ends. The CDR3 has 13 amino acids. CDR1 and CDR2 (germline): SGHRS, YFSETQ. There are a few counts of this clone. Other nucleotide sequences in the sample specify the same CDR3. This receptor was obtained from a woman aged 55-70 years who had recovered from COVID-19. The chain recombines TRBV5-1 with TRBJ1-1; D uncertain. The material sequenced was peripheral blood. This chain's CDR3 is CASSLEQNTEAFF. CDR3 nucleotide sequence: TGCGCCAGCAGCTTGGAACAGAACACTGAAGCTTTCTTT.